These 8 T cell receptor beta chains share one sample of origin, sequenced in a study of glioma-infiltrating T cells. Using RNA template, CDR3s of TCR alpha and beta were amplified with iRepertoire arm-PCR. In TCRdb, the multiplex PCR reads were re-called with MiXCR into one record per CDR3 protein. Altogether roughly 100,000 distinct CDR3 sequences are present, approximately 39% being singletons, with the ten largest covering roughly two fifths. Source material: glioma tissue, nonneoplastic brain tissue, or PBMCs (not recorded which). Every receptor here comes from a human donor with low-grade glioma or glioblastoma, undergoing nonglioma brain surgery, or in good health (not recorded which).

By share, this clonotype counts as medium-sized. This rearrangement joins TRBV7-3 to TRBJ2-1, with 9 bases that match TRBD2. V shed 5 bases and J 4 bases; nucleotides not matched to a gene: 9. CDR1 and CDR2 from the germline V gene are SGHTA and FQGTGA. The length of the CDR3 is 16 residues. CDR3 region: CASSADSGSVYNEQFF. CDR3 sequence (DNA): TGTGCCAGCAGCGCCGATAGCGGGAGCGTTTACAATGAGCAGTTCTTC.

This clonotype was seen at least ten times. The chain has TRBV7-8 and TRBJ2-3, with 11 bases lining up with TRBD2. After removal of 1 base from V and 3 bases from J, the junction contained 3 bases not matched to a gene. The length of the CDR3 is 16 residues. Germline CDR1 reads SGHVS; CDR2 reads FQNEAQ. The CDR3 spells CASSLGLAGGTDTQYF. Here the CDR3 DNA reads TGTGCCAGCAGCTTAGGTCTAGCGGGAGGTACAGATACGCAGTATTTT.

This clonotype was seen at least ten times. This CDR3 is CASSLRLNLAGGPGEQFF. The CDR3 region has the DNA TGTGCCAGCAGCCTACGTTTAAATTTAGCGGGGGGGCCGGGTGAGCAGTTCTTC. The chain recombines TRBV7-2 with TRBJ2-1; 11 bases line up with TRBD2. CDR1 is SGHTA, CDR2 FQGNSA, per germline. The CDR3 runs 18 residues. V was pared by 5 bases and J by 9 bases, with 18 bases of the junction left unmatched. Variable domain in full (rest from reference TRBV7-2 and TRBJ2-1): GAGVSQSPSNKVTEKGKDVELRCDPISGHTALYWYRQSLGQGLEFLIYFQGNSAPDKSGLPSDRFSAERTGGSVSTLTIQRTQQEDSAVYLCASSLRLNLAGGPGEQFFGPGTRLTVL.

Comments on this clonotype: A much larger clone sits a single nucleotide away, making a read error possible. The CDR3 loop is CASSRAGQAYYDQYF. CDR3 coding DNA: TGTGCCAGCAGCCGAGCAGGGCAGGCCTATTACGATCAGTACTTC. The gene calls are TRBV3-1 and TRBJ2-7; D perhaps matches TRBD1 (5 bases). The germline CDR1 and CDR2 sequences are LGHDT and YNNKEL (reference sequence). The CDR3 is 15 amino acids.

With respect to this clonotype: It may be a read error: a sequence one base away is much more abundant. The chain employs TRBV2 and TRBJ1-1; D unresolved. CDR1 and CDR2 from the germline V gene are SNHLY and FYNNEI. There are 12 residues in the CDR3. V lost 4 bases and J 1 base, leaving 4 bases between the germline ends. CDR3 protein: CASSVENTEAFF. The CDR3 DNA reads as TGTGCCAGCAGTGTCGAGAACACTGAAGCTTTCTTT.

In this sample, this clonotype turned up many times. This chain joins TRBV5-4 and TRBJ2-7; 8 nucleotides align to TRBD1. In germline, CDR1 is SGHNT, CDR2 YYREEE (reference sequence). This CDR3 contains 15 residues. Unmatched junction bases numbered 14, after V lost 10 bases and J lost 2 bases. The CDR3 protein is CALGGGTGHTYEQYF. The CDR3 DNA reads TGTGCCTTAGGAGGCGGGACAGGACACACCTACGAGCAGTACTTC.

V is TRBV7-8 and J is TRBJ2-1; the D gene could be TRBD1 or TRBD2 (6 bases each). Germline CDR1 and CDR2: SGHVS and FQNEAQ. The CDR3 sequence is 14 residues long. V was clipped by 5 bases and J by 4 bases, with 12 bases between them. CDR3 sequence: CASSLGGRYNEQFF. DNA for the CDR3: TGTGCCAGCAGCCTAGGGGGGAGATACAATGAGCAGTTCTTC.

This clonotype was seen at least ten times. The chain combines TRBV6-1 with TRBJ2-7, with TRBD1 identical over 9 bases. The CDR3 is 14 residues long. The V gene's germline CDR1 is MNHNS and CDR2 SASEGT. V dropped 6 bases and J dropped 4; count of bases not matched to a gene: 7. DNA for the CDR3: TGTGCCAGCAGCCGGGACAGGGTTCATTACGAGCAGTACTTC. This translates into CASSRDRVHYEQYF.